This T cell receptor beta chain was documented in a study of shared clonotypes between healthy human individuals. On the study more broadly: The study enrolled two women and three men aged 18 to 49.

Division of CD4+ cells produced a CD45RA+ naive subset and a CD45RA-negative memory subset. Authors' processing steps: Junction-only sequences without quality scores were provided by ImmunoSEQ, so filtering was different. Generated by immunoSEQ multiplex PCR, the TCRdb table keeps only in-frame clones and is missing some. The V and J calls and the clone size are those of that table, but D and trimming were determined from the DNA. The sample consists of 2 million to 2.5 million clones, roughly 92% of them appearing once. On this clone itself: Its antigen is not known.

J lost 5 bases, V lost 6 bases, and 5 bases had no gene match. The germline gives CDR1 SGHAT, CDR2 FQNNGV. This CDR3 comprises 13 residues. Study outcomes and limitations: The sampled material consisted only of blood, and tissue repertoires are likely to differ.

Input material: naive CD4+ T cells from PBMCs. Subset: CD45RA+ positively selected. The V gene is TRBV11-2, the J gene TRBJ1-2; 8 bases line up with TRBD1. The clonotype originates from a man in his late teens or twenties in good health. Some clones in this sample may be carry-over from other donors' samples. CDR3 DNA sequence: TGTGCCAGCAGTTCGGACAGGGATTATGGCTACACCTTC. Translated: CASSSDRDYGYTF.